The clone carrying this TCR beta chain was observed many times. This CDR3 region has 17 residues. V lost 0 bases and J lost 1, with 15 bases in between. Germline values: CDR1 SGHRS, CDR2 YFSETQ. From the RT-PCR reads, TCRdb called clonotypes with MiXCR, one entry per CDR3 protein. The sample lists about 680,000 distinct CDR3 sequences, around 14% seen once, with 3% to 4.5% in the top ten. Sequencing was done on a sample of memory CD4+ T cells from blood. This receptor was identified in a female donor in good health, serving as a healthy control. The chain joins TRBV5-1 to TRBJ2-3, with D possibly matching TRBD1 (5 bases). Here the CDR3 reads CASSLAKKGIGTDTQYF. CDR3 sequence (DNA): TGCGCCAGCAGCTTGGCCAAGAAGGGGATCGGCACAGATACGCAGTATTTT.